This T cell receptor (beta chain) was captured by sequencing in a study of cytomegalovirus exposure and HLA in healthy donors. Overall study findings and caveats: Some TCR beta chains (around 160 of them) were listed as cytomegalovirus-associated.

PCR involved 60 Vbeta and 13 Jbeta primers. Profiled with immunoSEQ multiplex PCR; TCRdb holds only in-frame clones, not every one. The sample contains roughly 130,000 clones, over 60% of which appear only once. The CDR3 has 19 amino acids. Germline CDR1 SEHNR, CDR2 FQNEAQ (reference sequence). Worth noting for this clone: The target antigen is unknown. One junction end does not reproduce the germline sequence, and a read error may be involved.

Input material: PBMCs. The V gene is TRBV7-9, the J gene TRBJ1-6; 7 nucleotides align to TRBD1. The TCR comes from a man aged 35 to 55 in good health and CMV-seronegative. The CDR3 here is CSSSSKILSGGTDNSPLHF. CDR3 DNA sequence: TGTTCCAGCAGCTCCAAAATATTGTCCGGCGGGACAGATAATTCACCCCTCCACTTT. Looking up the rest from reference TRBV7-9 and TRBJ1-6 gives the full variable domain: DTGVSQNPRHKITKRGQNVTFRCDPISEHNRLYWYRQTLGQGPEFLTYFQNEAQLEKSRLLSDRFSAERPKGSFSTLEIQRTEQGDSAMYLCSSSSKILSGGTDNSPLHFGNGTRLTVT.